Reported below is one T cell receptor beta chain. Its target is not known. Looked up from germline, CDR1 is MNHEY and CDR2 is SVGAGI. The ends lost 5 bases at V and 5 bases at J; junction bases unmatched: 5. The CDR3 runs to 14 residues. Clones were read by immunoSEQ multiplex PCR, and TCRdb kept only the in-frame ones, dropping some. The profile shows roughly 70,000 clones, roughly 88% of them singletons. This entry comes from a study of T cell responses to AZD1222 COVID-19 vaccine. Study-level results: Targets within unmutated variant regions were reportedly found for nearly half of spike-specific TCRs. Only five or six individuals given AZD1222 were seropositive at baseline.

The chain links TRBV6-5 to TRBJ1-2, with 10 bases fitting TRBD1. The receptor was isolated from an adult in good health. The specimen was peripheral blood, collected on day 0 of AZD1222 vaccination. CDR3 loop: CASSTGQGRYGYTF. The CDR3, as DNA: TGTGCCAGCAGTACGGGACAGGGGAGATATGGCTACACCTTC.